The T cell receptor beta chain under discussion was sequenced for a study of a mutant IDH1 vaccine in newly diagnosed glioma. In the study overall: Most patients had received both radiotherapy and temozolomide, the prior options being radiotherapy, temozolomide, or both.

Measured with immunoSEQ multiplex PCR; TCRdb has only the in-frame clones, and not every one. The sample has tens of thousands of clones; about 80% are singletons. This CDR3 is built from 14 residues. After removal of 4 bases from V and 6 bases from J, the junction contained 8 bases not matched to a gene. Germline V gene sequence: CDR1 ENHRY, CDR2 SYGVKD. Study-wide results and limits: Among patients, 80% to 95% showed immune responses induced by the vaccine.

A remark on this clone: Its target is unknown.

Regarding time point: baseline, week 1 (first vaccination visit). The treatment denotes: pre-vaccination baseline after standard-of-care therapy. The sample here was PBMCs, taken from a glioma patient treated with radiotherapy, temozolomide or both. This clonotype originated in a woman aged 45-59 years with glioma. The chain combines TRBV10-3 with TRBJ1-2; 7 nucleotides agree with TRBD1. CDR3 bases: TGTGCCATCAGTGGTACAGGGGAGGGAGATGGCTACACCTTC. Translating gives CAISGTGEGDGYTF.